The next 29 T cell receptor beta chains were all read from a single sample in a study of glioma-infiltrating T cells after dendritic cell vaccination. Using immunoSEQ multiplex PCR, the repertoire was profiled, and TCRdb retains in-frame clones only, with some absent. The sample contains tens of thousands of clones, around 83% of which appear only once. Time point denoted: after dendritic cell vaccination, including at tumor progression/relapse. The sequencing used blood, collected after dendritic cell vaccination. The receptor source for this set is a human donor with glioblastoma.

This clone was seen a single time. The J gene is TRBJ1-5, the V gene TRBV19; TRBD1 aligns across 7 bases. CDR1 is LNHDA, CDR2 SQIVND, per germline (reference sequence). Trimming removed 4 bases from V and 6 bases from J; junction bases left unmatched: 9. This CDR3 has 15 residues. The CDR3: CASSTSGGNGQPQHF. CDR3 DNA: TGTGCCAGTAGTACTTCAGGGGGGAATGGTCAGCCCCAGCATTTT.

The CDR3 sequence is CASRRGQGIGELFF. The CDR3 DNA reads as TGTGCCAGCAGACGGGGACAGGGTATCGGGGAGCTGTTTTTT. V usage is TRBV6-5 and J usage is TRBJ2-2, with TRBD1 matching 9 bases. The CDR3 loop spans 14 amino acids. CDR1 is MNHEY, CDR2 SVGAGI, per germline. The V segment lost 6 bases and the J segment 7 bases; nucleotides outside the gene matches: 6.

The chain is built from TRBV6-1 and TRBJ1-1; unclear D gene. The V gene's germline CDR1 is MNHNS and CDR2 SASEGT. This CDR3 region has 14 residues. V lost 2 bases and J 1 base, leaving 8 bases between the germline ends. The CDR3 loop is CASSESQENTEAFF. The CDR3 coding sequence is TGTGCCAGCAGTGAAAGTCAGGAGAACACTGAAGCTTTCTTT.

This clone was counted once. The genes are TRBV5-5 and TRBJ2-2; 11 positions match TRBD1. The V gene's germline CDR1 is SGHKS and CDR2 YYEKEE (reference sequence). With V trimmed by 4 bases and J by 7 bases, 15 bases remained unmatched. CDR3 size: 18 residues. The CDR3 nucleotides are TGTGCCAGCAGCCCCCATCTCGGGGACAGGGGGGTGATCGGGGAGCTGTTTTTT. It yields the protein CASSPHLGDRGVIGELFF.

Remarks on this clone: Other DNA sequences from this sample encode an identical CDR3 as well. The gene calls are TRBV5-1 and TRBJ2-3; TRBD2 matches 9 bases. The J segment lost 6 bases and the V segment lost 4 bases, leaving 12 bases of the junction unmatched. The CDR3 loop spans 16 amino acids. CDR1 and CDR2 (germline): SGHRS, YFSETQ. The CDR3 DNA reads as TGCGCCAGCAGCCTTCTGGCGGGGGGGCCAGTTGATACGCAGTATTTT. It encodes CASSLLAGGPVDTQYF.

V is TRBV29-1 and J is TRBJ2-3; 9 bases are shared with TRBD2. V shed 3 bases and J 2 bases; nucleotides not matched to a gene: 12. The CDR3 has 17 amino acids. Germline assignment: CDR1 SQVTM and CDR2 ANQGSEA. The CDR3 loop reads CSVESGGGAPPTDTQYF. In DNA form, the CDR3 reads TGCAGCGTTGAGAGTGGCGGGGGGGCCCCTCCCACAGATACGCAGTATTTT.

The genes are TRBV5-6 and TRBJ2-7; 8 nucleotides match TRBD1. The junction had 3 bases not matched to a gene; V was cut back by 5 bases and J by 2 bases. The CDR3 sequence is 13 residues long. From germline, CDR1 is SGHDT and CDR2 YYEEEE. DNA for the CDR3: TGTGCCAGCAGAAAGGACAGGGCCTACGAGCAGTACTTC. Protein sequence: CASRKDRAYEQYF.

The sample holds a few counts of this clone. V usage is TRBV6-6 and J usage is TRBJ1-6; D is unresolved. The CDR3 runs 12 residues. The germline V gene has CDR1 MNHNY and CDR2 SVGAGI (reference sequence). The germline V and J ends were trimmed by 4 bases and 10 bases, with 8 bases remaining between them. Written as DNA, the CDR3 is TGTGCCAGCAGTTCGGCGGGATCACCCCTCCACTTT. Residues: CASSSAGSPLHF.

The rearrangement links TRBV7-2 to TRBJ1-2, with TRBD1 matching 7 bases. J gave up 4 bases and V 6 bases, and 17 bases lay outside the gene matches. This CDR3 region has 17 residues. The V gene's germline CDR1 is SGHTA and CDR2 FQGNSA. The DNA for the CDR3 is TGTGCCAGCAGGTACCTTCCGAAAGGGGGCGTCGGCTATGGCTACACCTTC. Its protein is CASRYLPKGGVGYGYTF.

The chain has TRBV5-5 and TRBJ2-3, with 11 bases aligning to TRBD2. This CDR3 spans 16 amino acids. Germline CDR1 and CDR2: SGHKS and YYEKEE (reference sequence). V gave up 4 bases and J gave up 2 bases; unmatched junction bases: 6. CDR3 loop: CASSAETSGVTDTQYF. The CDR3 nucleotides are TGTGCCAGCAGCGCCGAGACTAGCGGGGTCACAGATACGCAGTATTTT.

The chain joins TRBV4-2 to TRBJ2-1; 10 bases match TRBD2. The ends lost 1 base at V and 4 bases at J; junction bases unmatched: 1. The CDR3 sequence is 15 residues long. Germline CDR1 and CDR2: LGHNA and YNFKEQ. CDR3 sequence (DNA): TGTGCCAGCAGCCAAGGGACTAGCGGTTACAATGAGCAGTTCTTC. It encodes CASSQGTSGYNEQFF.

The V gene is TRBV10-3, the J gene TRBJ1-2; the D gene is possibly TRBD1 (6 bases). The CDR3 totals 13 residues. CDR1 and CDR2 from the germline V gene are ENHRY and SYGVKD. V was trimmed by 4 bases and J by 8 bases, leaving 14 bases between them. CDR3 DNA: TGTGCCATCAGTGCCGCAGGGGACGAAGGCTACACCTTC. Protein: CAISAAGDEGYTF.

The V call is TRBV9, the J call TRBJ1-2; TRBD1 is a possible D gene (6 bases). The CDR3 is made up of 14 amino acids. Germline V gene sequence: CDR1 SGDLS, CDR2 YYNGEE. Trimming cost V 3 bases and J 8 bases, with 17 bases left between them. The DNA of the CDR3 is TGTGCCAGCAGCGAAGGCGGGGGGGCAGACGGCTACACCTTC. This translates into CASSEGGGADGYTF.

This clone was seen once. The chain joins TRBV12-5 to TRBJ2-7; no reliable D call. V lost 6 bases and J lost 4, with 7 bases in between. This CDR3 spans 11 amino acids. CDR1 LGHNT and CDR2 FRNRAP come from the germline V gene. The CDR3 sequence is CASGQRYEQYF. The CDR3 nucleotides read TGTGCTAGTGGACAGAGATACGAGCAGTACTTC.

The chain carries TRBV4-2 and TRBJ1-6, with 7 nucleotides matching TRBD1. J was trimmed by 6 bases and V by 0 bases; bases with no gene match: 5. Germline CDR1 and CDR2: LGHNA and YNFKEQ. This CDR3 has 16 amino acids. CDR3 sequence: CASSQDRQGINSPLHF. The CDR3 bases are TGTGCCAGCAGCCAAGATCGACAGGGAATTAATTCACCCCTCCACTTT.

To note about this clone: Additional DNA sequences in this sample encode the identical CDR3. V and J are TRBV5-4 and TRBJ2-5; perhaps TRBD2 as D (6 bases). Germline V gives CDR1 SGHNT, CDR2 YYREEE (reference sequence). The CDR3 is made up of 14 amino acids. V was trimmed by 0 bases and J by 1 base, leaving 7 bases between them. The CDR3 bases are TGTGCCAGCAGCTTGGGGCGGGGCCAAGAGACCCAGTACTTC. Amino acid sequence: CASSLGRGQETQYF. The full variable domain, in which reference TRBV5-4 and TRBJ2-5 provide the parts outside the CDR3, is ETGVTQSPTHLIKTRGQQVTLRCSSQSGHNTVSWYQQALGQGPQFIFQYYREEENGRGNFPPRFSGLQFPNYSSELNVNALELDDSALYLCASSLGRGQETQYFGPGTRLLVL.

In its sample, this clone was seen once. The rearrangement uses TRBV9 and TRBJ2-2, with D maybe TRBD2 (6 bases). The CDR3 is 16 amino acids. Trimming left V 0 bases short and J 2 bases short, with 11 bases between. Germline V lookup: CDR1 SGDLS, CDR2 YYNGEE. The DNA of the CDR3 is TGTGCCAGCAGCGTAGTTGGTAGCGGAAACACCGGGGAGCTGTTTTTT. It yields the protein CASSVVGSGNTGELFF.

The chain is built from TRBV5-6 and TRBJ1-4; 9 bases are shared with TRBD1. Germline assignment: CDR1 SGHDT and CDR2 YYEEEE. Trimming removed 2 bases from V and 8 bases from J; junction bases left unmatched: 10. The CDR3 loop spans 16 amino acids. The CDR3 loop reads CASSLTTGGVSEKLFF. CDR3 nucleotide sequence: TGTGCCAGCAGCTTAACAACAGGGGGCGTTTCGGAAAAACTGTTTTTT.

This clone was recorded a few times. The chain recombines TRBV7-2 with TRBJ1-2; TRBD1 aligns across 8 bases. Germline assignment: CDR1 SGHTA and CDR2 FQGNSA. The V and J ends lost 0 bases and 4 bases, in that order; junction bases with no gene match: 4. The CDR3 has 15 residues. Here the CDR3 reads CASSLAGTGLYGYTF. The CDR3 DNA sequence: TGTGCCAGCAGCTTAGCGGGGACAGGCCTCTATGGCTACACCTTC.

V is TRBV5-1 and J is TRBJ2-3; D is possibly TRBD1 (5 bases). V lost 0 bases to trimming and J lost 12 bases, with 14 bases between them. CDR1 is SGHRS, CDR2 YFSETQ, per germline. This CDR3 is built from 13 residues. Here the CDR3 DNA reads TGCGCCAGCAGCTTGGATGAACCAGGGATACAGTATTTT. As protein: CASSLDEPGIQYF. Filled out from reference TRBV5-1 and TRBJ2-3, the complete variable domain reads KAGVTQTPRYLIKTRGQQVTLSCSPISGHRSVSWYQQTPGQGLQFLFEYFSETQRNKGNFPGRFSGRQFSNSRSEMNVSTLELGDSALYLCASSLDEPGIQYFGPGTRLTVL.

This clone was seen only once. This chain connects TRBV9 to TRBJ1-4; 8 nucleotides agree with TRBD1. From germline, CDR1 is SGDLS and CDR2 YYNGEE. Unmatched junction bases numbered 7, after V lost 4 bases and J lost 5 bases. The length of the CDR3 is 15 residues. The CDR3, as DNA: TGTGCCAGCAGCTCCGACAGGGGTATAAATGAAAAACTGTTTTTT. Its translation is CASSSDRGINEKLFF. The full variable domain, its missing parts supplied by reference TRBV9 and TRBJ1-4, is DSGVTQTPKHLITATGQRVTLRCSPRSGDLSVYWYQQSLDQGLQFLIQYYNGEERAKGNILERFSAQQFPDLHSELNLSSLELGDSALYFCASSSDRGINEKLFFGSGTQLSVL.

This sequence joins TRBV30 and TRBJ2-3; 7 bases are a match to TRBD2. V gave up 5 bases and J gave up 6 bases; unmatched junction bases: 8. This CDR3 spans 13 amino acids. Looked up from germline, CDR1 is GTSNPN and CDR2 is SVGIG (reference sequence). The CDR3 loop reads CAWEGRAIDTQYF. The CDR3 DNA is TGTGCCTGGGAGGGGAGGGCGATCGATACGCAGTATTTT. Using reference TRBV30 and TRBJ2-3 for the parts outside the CDR3, the full variable domain is SQTIHQWPATLVQPVGSPLSLECTVEGTSNPNLYWYRQAAGRGLQLLFYSVGIGQISSEVPQNLSASRPQDRQFILSSKKLLLSDSGFYLCAWEGRAIDTQYFGPGTRLTVL.

In its sample, this clone was seen once. The J gene is TRBJ2-7, the V gene TRBV5-1; perhaps TRBD2 as D (6 bases). Trimming removed 3 bases from V and 7 bases from J, with 11 bases in between. The CDR3 runs to 12 residues. Germline-derived CDR1 and CDR2 are SGHRS and YFSETQ. CDR3 DNA sequence: TGCGCCAGCAGCTGGGACTTAAATGAGCAGTACTTC. This codes for CASSWDLNEQYF. Filled out from reference TRBV5-1 and TRBJ2-7, the complete variable domain reads KAGVTQTPRYLIKTRGQQVTLSCSPISGHRSVSWYQQTPGQGLQFLFEYFSETQRNKGNFPGRFSGRQFSNSRSEMNVSTLELGDSALYLCASSWDLNEQYFGPGTRLTVT.

The CDR3 sequence is CAGEGVGIRETQYF. The CDR3 nucleotides read TGTGCCGGGGAGGGGGTCGGAATTCGGGAGACCCAGTACTTC. The gene calls are TRBV30 and TRBJ2-5; a possible D gene is TRBD2 (7 bases). The ends were cut back, 8 bases at V and 5 bases at J, with 21 bases in the middle. The CDR3 runs 14 residues. CDR1 and CDR2 (germline): GTSNPN, SVGIG (reference sequence).

The rearrangement joins TRBV5-6 to TRBJ1-2; D call uncertain. V shed 0 bases and J shed 8 bases, with 17 bases lying between them. Per the germline V gene, CDR1 is SGHDT and CDR2 is YYEEEE. This CDR3 has 15 amino acids. The CDR3 spells CASSLGVTPGEGYTF. CDR3 sequence (DNA): TGTGCCAGCAGCTTGGGGGTTACACCGGGAGAGGGCTACACCTTC.

The chain has TRBV30 and TRBJ2-2, with 7 bases fitting TRBD2. This CDR3 is 14 amino acids long. The germline V gene encodes CDR1 GTSNPN and CDR2 SVGIG (reference sequence). The V and J ends lost 3 bases and 6 bases, in that order; junction bases with no gene match: 7. The CDR3: CAWRRTSGAGELFF. In DNA form, the CDR3 reads TGTGCCTGGAGAAGGACAAGCGGGGCCGGGGAGCTGTTTTTT.

V usage is TRBV20-1 and J usage is TRBJ2-1; tentatively, D is TRBD2 (6 bases). The V end was cut by 0 bases, the J end by 14 bases, with 11 bases between. CDR3 length: 11 amino acids. Germline loops: CDR1 DFQATT, CDR2 SNEGSKA (reference sequence). The CDR3: CSAREGGLEFF. CDR3 DNA: TGCAGTGCTAGAGAAGGAGGGCTCGAGTTCTTC.

The CDR3 loop reads CASTPTPRGMNTEAFF. CDR3 DNA sequence: TGTGCCAGTACCCCTACTCCAAGGGGCATGAACACTGAAGCTTTCTTT. The chain joins TRBV19 to TRBJ1-1; TRBD1 is a possible D gene (5 bases). CDR3 length: 16 residues. Trimming took off 7 bases at V and 0 bases at J, with 18 bases between the two ends. Germline CDR1 and CDR2: LNHDA and SQIVND (reference sequence).

The genes are TRBV9 and TRBJ2-2, with 7 bases that match TRBD2. Trimming took 0 bases from V and 1 from J; bases not matched to a gene: 3. CDR1 is SGDLS and CDR2 is YYNGEE in the germline V gene. This CDR3 is 16 amino acids long. The CDR3 is CASSVGGGRNTGELFF. CDR3 in DNA: TGTGCCAGCAGCGTAGGGGGGGGGAGGAACACCGGGGAGCTGTTTTTT.